These 20 T cell receptor delta chains share one sample of origin, sequenced in a study of gamma-delta chains in newborns, infants, children. TCRdb ran CATT on the reads. There are about 8,500 delta-chain clones in the sample; 3% to 4% occur only once, and 16% lies in the top ten. The sample consisted of blood. These receptor sequences come from a child who was a newborn, infant or young child, either healthy, febrile or measles-vaccinated (not recorded which).

This clone was counted a few times. A read error likely explains this, since a far larger clone differs by one base. Other DNA sequences of this sample code for an identical CDR3. The chain uses TRDV2 and TRDJ3, with 13 bases matching TRDD3. The CDR3 contains 18 residues. Germline values: CDR1 GEAIGNYY, CDR2 EKD. In nucleotides, the CDR3 is TGTGCCTGCGACACTGGGGGATACGCCTCCTGGGACACCCGACAGATGTTTTTC. Translated, it gives CACDTGGYASWDTRQMFF.

Points on this clone: A much larger clone lies one base from this, so it may be a read error. Other DNA sequences in the same sample also yield this CDR3. V gene TRDV2 combines with J gene TRDJ2; no firm D call. Trimming shortened V by 2 bases and J by 4 bases, and 10 bases separated the two germline ends. Germline V gene data show CDR1 as GEAIGNYY and CDR2 as EKD. The length of the CDR3 is 14 residues. The CDR3 bases are TGTGCCTGTGACAGAGTTGGGAAGACAGCACAACTCTTCTTT. This codes for CACDRVGKTAQLFF.

To note about this clone: This may arise from a read error, as a much more abundant clone is one base away. The CDR3 here is CACDTVGTGVYSSWDTRQMFF. The CDR3 nucleotides are TGTGCCTGTGACACCGTGGGTACTGGGGTATACTCGTCCTGGGACACCCGACAGATGTTTTTC. The J gene was recorded as TRDJ3; no V gene was called; the table gives TRDD3 as D, unverified against the DNA. This CDR3 region has 21 residues.

This clone has more than one count but fewer than ten. The TCRdb protein comes from a much larger clone and disagrees with this DNA's translation at residue 14, likely due to a read error; the protein given here is derived from the DNA. The chain links TRDV2 to TRDJ2; 12 bases agree with TRDD3. Germline assignment: CDR1 GEAIGNYY and CDR2 EKD. This CDR3 is built from 16 residues. CDR3 in amino acids: CACDILGDTSTAQHFF. CDR3 in DNA: TGTGCCTGTGACATACTGGGGGATACCTCTACAGCACAACACTTCTTT.

This clone was picked up many times. Other DNA sequences in the same sample also yield this CDR3. The chain has TRDV2 and TRDJ3, with 7 bases identical to TRDD3. CDR3 size: 18 residues. V dropped 0 bases and J dropped 0; count of bases not matched to a gene: 4. Germline V gene data show CDR1 as GEAIGNYY and CDR2 as EKD. This chain's CDR3 is CACDTVWGNSWDTRQMFF. CDR3 bases: TGTGCCTGTGACACCGTATGGGGGAACTCCTGGGACACCCGACAGATGTTTTTC.

This clone was counted only a few times. Its ends do not fully match the called genes, so a read error is possible. The chain carries TRDV2 and TRDJ3, with D possibly being TRDD3 (5 bases). The germline gives CDR1 GEAIGNYY, CDR2 EKD. This CDR3 is built from 19 residues. CDR3 region: CACDAVSGIYSWDTQQMFF. CDR3 DNA: TGTGCCTGTGACGCAGTGAGCGGGATTTATAGCTGGGACACCCAACAGATGTTTTTC.

This clone was seen a few times. This clone may be a read error of a much larger clone one base away. The chain couples TRDV2 to TRDJ1; a weak D match, TRDD3 (5 bases). Germline V gene sequence: CDR1 GEAIGNYY, CDR2 EKD. There are 13 residues in the CDR3. The CDR3 region has the DNA TGTGCCTGTGGCACCTGGGACACCGATAAACTCATCTTT. It is translated as CACGTWDTDKLIF.

This clone came up a few times. The protein listed by TCRdb differs at residue 8 from the translated DNA, so the DNA translation is shown. The gene calls are TRDV2 and TRDJ1; 8 nucleotides agree with TRDD3. Trimming at V came to 1 base and at J to 7 bases, leaving 16 bases not matched to a gene. In germline, CDR1 is GEAIGNYY, CDR2 EKD. CDR3 size: 17 residues. CDR3 DNA sequence: TGTGCCTGTGACACTCTTATTGCTGGGGGAGCCAGGGGTAAACTCATCTTT. It codes for CACDTLIAGGARGKLIF.

Only a few counts were recorded for this clone. TCRdb has a much larger clone's protein, which differs at residue 12 from the translation of this DNA, likely because of a read error; what is shown is the protein translated from the DNA. This rearrangement joins TRDV2 to TRDJ3, with 7 bases aligning to TRDD3. The germline V gene encodes CDR1 GEAIGNYY and CDR2 EKD. The CDR3 runs to 18 residues. The CDR3 DNA is TGTGCCTGTGACAGGCTGGGGGTAAGCTCCTGGGGCACCCGACAGATGTTTTTC. Translating it yields CACDRLGVSSWGTRQMFF.

The table lists this clone with a few counts. An end of the junction differs from the germline gene, which may be a read error. This chain uses TRDV2 with TRDJ3; 11 bases agree with TRDD3. The CDR3 runs 18 residues. CDR1 is GEAIGNYY and CDR2 is EKD in the germline V gene. CDR3 DNA: TGTGCCTGTGATACTGGGGGATATTCGCCCTGGGACACCCGACATATGTTTTTC. Its translation is CACDTGGYSPWDTRHMFF.

This clone was seen a few times. The gene calls are TRDV1 and TRDJ1, with 7 positions matching TRDD3. The CDR3 runs 14 residues. Germline loops: CDR1 TSWWSYY, CDR2 QGS. The ends lost 0 bases at V and 10 bases at J; junction bases unmatched: 8. CDR3 amino acids: CALGELLGIRGLIF. In DNA, the CDR3 is TGTGCTCTTGGGGAACTACTGGGGATAAGGGGACTCATCTTT.

In its sample, this clone is medium-sized (0.01 to 0.1%). The chain links TRDV2 to TRDJ1, with 8 nucleotides matching TRDD3. The CDR3 sequence is 12 residues long. Germline values: CDR1 GEAIGNYY, CDR2 EKD. The V and J ends lost 4 bases and 6 bases, in that order; junction bases with no gene match: 3. In DNA form, the CDR3 reads TGTGCCTGTGAATTCTGGGGGAATAAACTCATCTTT. It encodes CACEFWGNKLIF.

A remark on this clone: This likely traces to a read error, being one base from a far larger clone. The same CDR3 is also encoded by other DNA sequences in this sample. This rearrangement joins TRDV2 to TRDJ1; 7 bases agree with TRDD3. The CDR3 length is 14 residues. J gave up 11 bases and V 3 bases, and 14 bases lay outside the gene matches. Looked up from germline, CDR1 is GEAIGNYY and CDR2 is EKD. CDR3 in DNA: TGTGCCTGTGACTCCATTACTGGGGACCTGGGGCTCATCTTT. This gives the protein CACDSITGDLGLIF.

This clone is labeled medium-sized. This rearrangement joins TRDV2 to TRDJ3; 12 bases are a match to TRDD3. Germline trimming cut 3 bases from V and 2 bases from J; bases unmatched to any gene: 7. The CDR3 extends over 19 amino acids. Per the germline V gene, CDR1 is GEAIGNYY and CDR2 is EKD. The CDR3 coding sequence is TGTGCCTGTGACCCTACTGGGGGATACTCCCCCTGGGACACCCGACAGATGTTTTTC. Translation gives CACDPTGGYSPWDTRQMFF.

In this sample, this clone turned up a few times. It may be a read error: a sequence one base away is much more abundant. CDR3 bases: TGTGCCTGTGACAACATACTGGGGATAAAATCCTGTGACACCCGACAGATGTTTTTC. Amino acids: CACDNILGIKSCDTRQMFF. The chain uses TRDV2 and TRDJ3; 7 bases agree with TRDD3. CDR1 and CDR2 (germline): GEAIGNYY, EKD. The CDR3 is 19 residues long.

With regard to this clone: At one end, the junction sequence differs from germline, possibly due to a read error. This chain uses TRDV2 with TRDJ3; 10 positions agree with TRDD3. The germline V gene has CDR1 GEAIGNYY and CDR2 EKD. The CDR3 has 18 residues. The CDR3: CACDAIGGYSWDTRQVFF. The CDR3 DNA reads TGTGCCTGTGACGCTATTGGGGGATACTCCTGGGACACCCGACAGGTGTTTTTC.

This clone was observed a handful of times. This DNA's translation differs at residue 10 from TCRdb's protein, which comes from a much larger clone; a read error is likely, and the protein shown is translated from the DNA. This rearrangement joins TRDV2 to TRDJ3; TRDD3 agrees at 9 bases. The ends lost 0 bases at V and 2 bases at J; junction bases unmatched: 4. The germline V gene has CDR1 GEAIGNYY and CDR2 EKD. This CDR3 has 18 amino acids. The CDR3 bases are TGTGCCTGTGACACCGCGGGGATACGCACCTGGGACACCCGACAGATGTTTTTC. It specifies CACDTAGIRTWDTRQMFF.

Comment on this clone: A much bigger clone sits one base away, suggesting this may be a read error. Additional DNA sequences in this sample encode the identical CDR3. This chain uses TRDV2 with TRDJ3; D is possibly TRDD3 (5 bases). The length of the CDR3 is 16 residues. Per germline, CDR1 GEAIGNYY and CDR2 EKD. This CDR3 is CACDSLDSWDTRQMFF. CDR3 nucleotide sequence: TGTGCCTGTGACTCCCTCGACTCCTGGGACACCCGGCAGATGTTTTTC.

A note on this clone: DNA and listed protein disagree at residue 16, so the protein shown here was translated from the DNA. The chain uses TRDV2 and TRDJ3; 11 bases map to TRDD3. CDR3 length: 18 amino acids. CDR1 is GEAIGNYY, CDR2 EKD, per germline. This chain's CDR3 is CACDTGGYGDWDTRQTFF. CDR3 sequence (DNA): TGTGCCTGTGACACTGGGGGATACGGGGACTGGGACACCCGACAGACGTTTTTC.

Concerning this clone: The germline gene is not matched at one end of the junction; a read error may be the cause. The gene calls are TRDV2 and TRDJ3, with 7 bases lining up with TRDD3. The CDR3 loop spans 16 amino acids. Germline values: CDR1 GEAIGNYY, CDR2 EKD. This CDR3 reads CACDSLGSWDARQMFF. The CDR3 nucleotides are TGTGCCTGTGACTCACTGGGGTCCTGGGACGCCCGACAGATGTTTTTC.